The clone carrying this T cell receptor beta chain has only a few counts. The antigen is unknown. Those patients with uncontrolled infection, other autoimmune disease, pregnancy or lactation were excluded. These data originate in a study of T cells in Graves' hyperthyroidism and ophthalmopathy. Amplification yielded TCR beta CDR3 regions, with RNA transcripts as the source. The HTBI primer set was used in a first-round RT-PCR of the TCR CDR3. TCRdb re-derived calls from the multiplex PCR reads in MiXCR, one entry per CDR3 protein. The sample holds 600,000 to 900,000 distinct CDR3 sequences, approximately 16% seen once. Trimming removed 2 bases at V and 0 bases at J, with 8 bases between. This CDR3 contains 14 residues. Germline assignment: CDR1 SGHNT and CDR2 YYREEE (reference sequence). Study outcomes and limitations: Model-based prediction identified ophthalmopathy a median around 6.5 months prior to its onset. Blood also held most thyroid clonotypes expanded beyond 0.001.

Sample: blood. The TCR originated in a man between 18 and 35 years old with Graves' hyperthyroidism. V usage is TRBV5-4 and J usage is TRBJ1-1; no reliable D call. CDR3 region: CASSFAVMNTEAFF. Written as DNA, the CDR3 is TGTGCCAGCAGCTTCGCAGTCATGAACACTGAAGCTTTCTTT.